The rows below give T cell receptor beta chains drawn from one sample of a study of CD8 T cells in Susac syndrome. TCRdb reprocessed the immunoSEQ multiplex PCR reads via MiXCR and lists one record per CDR3 protein. Found here are around 300,000 distinct CDR3 sequences, 75% to 90% of them singletons; the top ten hold around 0.18%. Material: CD8+ T cells from PBMCs. The source is a human donor with multiple sclerosis. Each CDR3 is given with its conserved first and last residue. D genes are given only for firm matches. For some rows the clone size is stated as once, few or many, or as a class when expanded; others skip it.

DNA: TGCAGCGTCGTAGCATCCTCTGGAAACACCATATATTTT; CDR3: CSVVASSGNTIYF; V: TRBV29-1; size: once; D: NA; J: TRBJ1-3; length: 13
DNA: TGTGCCAGCAGCGTAGATGTGGATTCCTTCTCCTACGAGCAGTACTTC; CDR3: CASSVDVDSFSYEQYF; V: TRBV9; size: once; D: NA; J: TRBJ2-7; length: 16
DNA: TGCGCCAGCAGCTTGTACGGGGGTCTCATGAGTACTGAAGCTTTCTTT; CDR3: CASSLYGGLMSTEAFF; V: TRBV5-1; size: NA; D: NA; J: TRBJ1-1; length: 16
DNA: TGTGCCAGCAGCGTAGGACTAGCGGAAACCTACGAGCAGTACTTC; CDR3: CASSVGLAETYEQYF; V: TRBV9; size: NA; D: TRBD2; J: TRBJ2-7; length: 15
DNA: TGTGCCAGCAGCACTCCTCCTAGCGGGGGTTACAATGAGCAGTTCTTC; CDR3: CASSTPPSGGYNEQFF; V: TRBV9; size: once; D: TRBD2; J: TRBJ2-1; length: 16
DNA: TGCAGTGCTAGGCCGCAGTCCCATGAGCAGTTCTTC; CDR3: CSARPQSHEQFF; V: TRBV20-1; size: NA; D: NA; J: TRBJ2-1; length: 12
DNA: TGTGCCAGCAGCTTTCCGGGGGGCCACAATGAGCAGTTCTTC; CDR3: CASSFPGGHNEQFF; V: TRBV7-9; size: NA; D: NA; J: TRBJ2-1; length: 14
DNA: TGTGCCAGCAGCAGAGGGGGCGCGATCTACGAGCAGTACTTC; CDR3: CASSRGGAIYEQYF; V: TRBV27; size: once; D: TRBD1; J: TRBJ2-7; length: 14
DNA: TGCAGTGCTAAACTACCTGAGGACTTC; CDR3: CSAKLPEDF; V: TRBV20-1; size: NA; D: NA; J: TRBJ2-7; length: 9
DNA: TGTGCCATCGACGGGGGGGCCCTAGCTGAAGCTTTCTTT; CDR3: CAIDGGALAEAFF; V: TRBV12-3/TRBV12-4; size: NA; D: NA; J: TRBJ1-1; length: 13
DNA: TGTGCCAGCAGCTCCCTGTCGAGTAACACTGAAGCTTTCTTT; CDR3: CASSSLSSNTEAFF; V: TRBV7-8; size: once; D: NA; J: TRBJ1-1; length: 14
DNA: TGTGCCAGCAGTGACTCATATAGCAATCAGCCCCAGCATTTT; CDR3: CASSDSYSNQPQHF; V: TRBV2; size: NA; D: NA; J: TRBJ1-5; length: 14
DNA: TGTGCCAGCAGTGAGATTGGAAACACCATATATTTT; CDR3: CASSEIGNTIYF; V: TRBV2; size: NA; D: NA; J: TRBJ1-3; length: 12
DNA: TGTGCCAGCAGCTTAACGACAGGGGGGTTCTACAATGAGCAGTTCTTC; CDR3: CASSLTTGGFYNEQFF; V: TRBV7-9; size: once; D: TRBD1; J: TRBJ2-1; length: 16
DNA: TGTGCCAGCAGCTACGGGACAGGGAACTACTATGGCTACACCTTC; CDR3: CASSYGTGNYYGYTF; V: TRBV11-2; size: NA; D: TRBD1; J: TRBJ1-2; length: 15
DNA: TGCACTTGCACCCCGAATAGCGGTGTCGGCAATGAGCAGTTCTTC; CDR3: CTCTPNSGVGNEQFF; V: TRBV20-1; size: once; D: NA; J: TRBJ2-1; length: 15
DNA: TGCGCCAGCAACCCCGGGACAGGGAGCGGCTATGGCTACACCTTC; CDR3: CASNPGTGSGYGYTF; V: TRBV5-1; size: NA; D: TRBD1; J: TRBJ1-2; length: 15
DNA: TGTGCCAGCAGCTTCCTCATACCAACAGATACGCAGTATTTT; CDR3: CASSFLIPTDTQYF; V: TRBV11-2; size: NA; D: NA; J: TRBJ2-3; length: 14
DNA: TGTGCCAGCAGCACACCGGGACTAGCGGTAACAGATACGCAGTATTTT; CDR3: CASSTPGLAVTDTQYF; V: TRBV7-6; size: NA; D: TRBD2; J: TRBJ2-3; length: 16
DNA: TGTGCCAGCAGCAGGATGGTCGATGAGCAGTTCTTC; CDR3: CASSRMVDEQFF; V: TRBV7-2; size: NA; D: NA; J: TRBJ2-1; length: 12
DNA: TGTGCCAGCAGCTCAGAGTCCCCGGGGACTGAAGCTTTCTTT; CDR3: CASSSESPGTEAFF; V: TRBV5-6; size: NA; D: NA; J: TRBJ1-1; length: 14
DNA: TGCAGCGCCAAGGTGGCCCGAGACTATGGCTACACCTTC; CDR3: CSAKVARDYGYTF; V: TRBV29-1; size: NA; D: NA; J: TRBJ1-2; length: 13
DNA: TGTGCCAGTAGTATGGGGGCTCAGCCCCAGCATTTT; CDR3: CASSMGAQPQHF; V: TRBV19; size: NA; D: NA; J: TRBJ1-5; length: 12
DNA: TGTGCCAGCAGCTCAAGACTAGCCCAAGAGACCCAGTACTTC; CDR3: CASSSRLAQETQYF; V: TRBV7-9; size: NA; D: TRBD2; J: TRBJ2-5; length: 14